This entry lists 2 T cell receptor beta chains sequenced from one sample in a study of blood T cell repertoires in COVID-19. Some clones are missing from TCRdb's copy, which holds only in-frame ones; the method was immunoSEQ multiplex PCR. Of under 200,000 clones in the sample, more than 75% were seen once. The sample taken for sequencing was PBMCs or T cells enriched from blood (not recorded which). Receptors were obtained from a woman aged 45-65 years who had recovered from COVID-19.

The chain is built from TRBV5-8 and TRBJ2-1; 11 bases map to TRBD2. Trimming cost V 4 bases and J 2 bases; bases outside gene matches: 8. Germline CDR1 is SGHTS and CDR2 is YDEGEE. CDR3 length: 17 residues. Here the CDR3 reads CASSKTFSGGAYNEQFF. CDR3 bases: TGTGCCAGCAGCAAAACGTTTAGCGGGGGGGCCTACAATGAGCAGTTCTTC.

The V call is TRBV6-5, the J call TRBJ2-3; 8 nucleotides agree with TRBD2. The CDR3 loop spans 14 amino acids. V trimming: 3 bases; J trimming: 1 base; junction bases outside the gene matches: 0. Germline values: CDR1 MNHEY, CDR2 SVGAGI. This chain's CDR3 is CASSYSGGTDTQYF. The CDR3, as DNA: TGTGCCAGCAGTTATAGCGGGGGCACAGATACGCAGTATTTT.